This T cell receptor beta chain was observed in a study of shared clonotypes between healthy human individuals. Clones were read by immunoSEQ multiplex PCR, and TCRdb kept only the in-frame ones, dropping some. The profile shows around 1.6 million clones, under 99% of them singletons. This CDR3 is 13 amino acids long. The germline V gene encodes CDR1 MNHNS and CDR2 SASEGT. V dropped 2 bases and J dropped 3 bases, with 8 bases sitting between them. V usage is TRBV6-1 and J usage is TRBJ2-7; D remains ambiguous. The receptor's source is a man aged 25 to 40 in good health. Sequencing input: naive CD4+ T cells sorted from blood. Subset denoted: CD45RA+ positively selected. For the CDR3, the DNA is TGTGCCAGCAGTGAATCCAGCGTCTACGAGCAGTACTTC. This gives the protein CASSESSVYEQYF.